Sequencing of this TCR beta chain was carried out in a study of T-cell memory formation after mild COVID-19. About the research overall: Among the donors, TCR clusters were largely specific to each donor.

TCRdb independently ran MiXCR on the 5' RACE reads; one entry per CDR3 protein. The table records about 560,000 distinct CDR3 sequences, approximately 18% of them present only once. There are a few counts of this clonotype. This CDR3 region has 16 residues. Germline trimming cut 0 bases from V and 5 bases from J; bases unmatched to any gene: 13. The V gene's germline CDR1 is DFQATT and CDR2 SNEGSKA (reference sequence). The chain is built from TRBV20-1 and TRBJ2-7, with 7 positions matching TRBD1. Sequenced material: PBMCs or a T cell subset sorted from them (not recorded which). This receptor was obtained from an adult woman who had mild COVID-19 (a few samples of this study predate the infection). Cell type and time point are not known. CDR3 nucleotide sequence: TGCAGTGCTAGAGATAGGGACAGAAAAAACTTCCACGAGCAGTACTTC. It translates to CSARDRDRKNFHEQYF.